These 3 T cell receptor beta chains originate from one sample sequenced in a study of shared clonotypes between healthy human individuals. Profiling relied on immunoSEQ multiplex PCR, and the TCRdb table lists in-frame clones only, not all of them. The table shows around 2,000,000 clones, with about 93% occurring only once. CD45RO-negative CD8 cells positively selected for CCR7 made up the naive population, which excluded terminally differentiated effector memory CD45RA+ cells. What was sequenced was naive CD8+ T cells from PBMCs. Receptors originate from a man between 18 and 29 years old in good health. Some clones in this sample may be carry-over from other donors' samples.

The V and J genes are TRBV28 and TRBJ1-5; 10 bases are a match to TRBD1. The CDR3 runs to 15 residues. Germline CDR1 is MDHEN and CDR2 is SYDVKM. With 5 bases clipped from V and 5 bases from J, the junction kept 6 bases outside the gene matches. DNA of the CDR3: TGTGCCAGCAGTGACCGACAGGGGGCGTATCAGCCCCAGCATTTT. It codes for CASSDRQGAYQPQHF.

This clone came up once. CDR3 residues: CASSLLAGAADTQYF. The CDR3 coding sequence is TGTGCCAGCAGCTTACTAGCGGGAGCCGCAGATACGCAGTATTTT. This chain links TRBV27 with TRBJ2-3; 11 bases fit TRBD2. Germline V gene lookup returns CDR1 MNHEY and CDR2 SMNVEV (reference sequence). This CDR3 is built from 15 residues. V was clipped by 6 bases and J by 4 bases; unmatched bases: 6.

This rearrangement joins TRBV27 to TRBJ2-3; TRBD2 agrees at 9 bases. This CDR3 contains 15 residues. V was clipped by 6 bases and J by 5 bases; unmatched bases: 9. The V gene's germline CDR1 is MNHEY and CDR2 SMNVEV (reference sequence). DNA for the CDR3: TGTGCCAGCAGCTCATTAGCGGGAGTAGGAGATACGCAGTATTTT. This translates into CASSSLAGVGDTQYF.